This is a list of T cell receptor beta chains from one sample in a study of blood T cell repertoires in COVID-19. TCRdb keeps only in-frame clones here, not all; method: immunoSEQ multiplex PCR. The sample records approximately 150,000 clones, less than 85% being singletons. The sequenced material came from peripheral blood. The receptors shown here come from a woman aged 55-69 years with COVID-19, enrolled during active disease. Both conserved end residues are part of each CDR3. The order of the fields is D gene, V gene, J gene, clone size, CDR3 protein, CDR3 DNA. The D gene is left open where the match is weak. Clone sizes are given selectively: once, few, many, or a class where the clone is expanded.

>NA|TRBV7-3|TRBJ2-7|NA
CASSRDRSATDEQYF
TGTGCCAGCAGCCGAGACCGTTCAGCGACGGACGAGCAGTACTTC
>TRBD2|TRBV7-2|TRBJ2-3|NA
CASSPQAGVADTQYF
TGTGCCAGCAGCCCTCAAGCGGGGGTGGCAGATACGCAGTATTTT
>TRBD1|TRBV19|TRBJ2-1|NA
CASSIPRGQYNEQFF
TGTGCCAGTAGTATACCCAGGGGGCAATACAATGAGCAGTTCTTC
>NA|TRBV19|TRBJ1-4|NA
CASTRGQTANEKLFF
TGTGCCAGCACTCGCGGACAGACCGCTAATGAAAAACTGTTTTTT
>TRBD2|TRBV19|TRBJ2-1|NA
CASSPREARSYNEQFF
TGTGCCAGTAGTCCGCGGGAGGCGCGCTCCTACAATGAGCAGTTCTTC
>TRBD2|TRBV6-1|TRBJ2-1|NA
CASSEVRTSGSGEQFF
TGTGCCAGCAGTGAAGTTAGGACTAGCGGGAGTGGTGAGCAGTTCTTC
>TRBD1|TRBV4-1|TRBJ2-1|NA
CASSHFGQGANEQFF
TGCGCCAGCAGCCATTTTGGACAGGGGGCGAATGAGCAGTTCTTC
>TRBD1|TRBV7-2|TRBJ1-5|once
CASSQTGVNQPQHF
TGTGCCAGCAGCCAAACAGGGGTAAATCAGCCCCAGCATTTT
>TRBD1|TRBV5-1|TRBJ1-2|NA
CASSPETGVAHGYTF
TGCGCCAGCAGCCCTGAAACAGGGGTCGCCCATGGCTACACCTTC
>NA|TRBV27|TRBJ2-7|NA
CASSLFPGGYEQYF
TGTGCCAGCAGTTTATTCCCCGGGGGCTACGAGCAGTACTTC
>NA|TRBV7-9|TRBJ1-2|NA
CASSLARYGYTF
TGTGCCAGCAGCTTAGCACGGTACGGCTACACCTTC
>TRBD1|TRBV7-9|TRBJ1-4|NA
CASRYTGDPNEKLFF
TGTGCCAGCAGGTATACAGGGGATCCTAATGAAAAACTGTTTTTT
>NA|TRBV2|TRBJ1-2|NA
CASSEGTLAGYTF
TGTGCCAGCAGTGAAGGGACATTAGCTGGCTACACCTTC
>TRBD1|TRBV10-3|TRBJ2-3|NA
CAISEEGANTDTQYF
TGTGCCATCAGTGAGGAGGGGGCAAACACAGATACGCAGTATTTT
>TRBD1|TRBV5-1|TRBJ2-1|NA
CASSLGQGAYNEQFF
TGCGCCAGCAGCTTAGGACAGGGGGCCTACAATGAGCAGTTCTTC
>NA|TRBV29-1|TRBJ2-3|NA
CSAWTDLSTDTQYF
TGCAGCGCATGGACAGACCTTAGCACAGATACGCAGTATTTT
>NA|TRBV5-4|TRBJ1-1|once
CASSLNGVEGEAFF
TGTGCCAGCAGCTTGAACGGGGTTGAGGGTGAAGCTTTCTTT
>TRBD1|TRBV7-9|TRBJ1-6|NA
CASSLGQGIRSPLHF
TGTGCCAGCAGTTTGGGACAGGGTATTCGATCACCCCTCCACTTT
>NA|TRBV5-1|TRBJ2-5|NA
CASSLAGSGQETQYF
TGCGCCAGCAGCTTGGCGGGCAGCGGCCAAGAGACCCAGTACTTC
>NA|TRBV5-1|TRBJ1-2|NA
CASSLSQAGYTF
TGCGCCAGCAGCTTGAGTCAGGCCGGCTACACCTTC
>NA|TRBV10-2|TRBJ1-1|NA
CASSIGENTEAFF
TGCGCCAGCAGTATCGGGGAAAACACTGAAGCTTTCTTT
>NA|TRBV5-8|TRBJ2-5|NA
CASSLRGWRRETQYF
TGTGCCAGCAGCTTGCGGGGGTGGAGGCGAGAGACCCAGTACTTC
>NA|TRBV3-1/TRBV3-2|TRBJ1-3|NA
CASSQDIRASGNTIYF
TGTGCCAGCAGCCAAGATATCAGGGCCTCGGGAAACACCATATATTTT
>NA|TRBV6-1|TRBJ1-4|NA
CASSEGDKINEKLFF
TGTGCCAGCAGTGAAGGGGACAAGATTAATGAAAAACTGTTTTTT
>NA|TRBV28|TRBJ1-3|NA
CASMTWRMGSGNTIYF
TGTGCCAGCATGACCTGGCGGATGGGCTCTGGAAACACCATATATTTT
>TRBD2|TRBV9|TRBJ2-1|NA
CASRGTSGGSEEQFF
TGTGCCAGCAGGGGGACTAGCGGGGGTTCGGAAGAGCAGTTCTTC
>NA|TRBV10-2|TRBJ2-5|NA
CASSTLGGRGTETQYF
TGCGCCAGCAGTACCCTCGGGGGGCGAGGAACGGAGACCCAGTACTTC
>TRBD2|TRBV25-1|TRBJ2-1|NA
CASSEGTSGINEQFF
TGTGCCAGCAGTGAAGGGACTAGCGGGATCAATGAGCAGTTCTTC
>TRBD2|TRBV7-9|TRBJ2-1|NA
CASSFPGLAGGLGEQFF
TGTGCCAGCAGCTTCCCAGGGCTAGCGGGAGGGCTGGGGGAGCAGTTCTTC
>TRBD2|TRBV3-1/TRBV3-2|TRBJ2-3|NA
CASSISGSSADTQYF
TGTGCCAGCAGCATTAGCGGGAGTAGCGCAGATACGCAGTATTTT
>TRBD1|TRBV5-1|TRBJ2-4|NA
CASSLEGRGLGNIQYF
TGCGCCAGCAGCTTGGAGGGCAGGGGGCTTGGAAACATTCAGTACTTC
>TRBD1|TRBV29-1|TRBJ1-2|NA
CSGRDSWNYGYTF
TGCAGCGGTCGGGACAGTTGGAACTATGGCTACACCTTC
>NA|TRBV6-5|TRBJ1-1|NA
CASSPRGDTTEAFF
TGTGCCAGCAGTCCCAGGGGAGATACCACTGAAGCTTTCTTT
>NA|TRBV12-3/TRBV12-4|TRBJ2-3|NA
CASSLALVDTQYF
TGTGCCAGCAGTTTGGCCCTAGTAGATACGCAGTATTTT
>NA|TRBV6-5|TRBJ1-5|NA
CASSTSDRRNQPQHF
TGTGCCAGCAGCACCTCCGACAGGAGAAATCAGCCCCAGCATTTT